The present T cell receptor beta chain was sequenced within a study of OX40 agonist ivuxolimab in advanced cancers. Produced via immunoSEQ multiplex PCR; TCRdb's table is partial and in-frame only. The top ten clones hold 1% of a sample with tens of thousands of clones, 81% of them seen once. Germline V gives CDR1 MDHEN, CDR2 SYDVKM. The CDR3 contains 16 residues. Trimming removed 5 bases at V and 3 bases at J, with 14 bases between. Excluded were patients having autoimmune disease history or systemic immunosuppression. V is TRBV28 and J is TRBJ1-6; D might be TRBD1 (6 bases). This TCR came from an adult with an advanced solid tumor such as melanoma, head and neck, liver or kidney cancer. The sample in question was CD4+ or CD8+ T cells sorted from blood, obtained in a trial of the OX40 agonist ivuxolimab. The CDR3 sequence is CASSPPRRGYNSPLHF. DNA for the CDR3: TGTGCCAGCAGTCCCCCCCGCAGGGGCTATAATTCACCCCTCCACTTT.